This T cell receptor beta chain stems from a study of cytomegalovirus exposure and HLA in healthy donors. Germline CDR1 and CDR2: SNHLY and FYNNEI. The CDR3 covers 15 residues. V shed 5 bases and J 7 bases; nucleotides not matched to a gene: 12. Study conclusions and caveats: CMV serostatus alone was available as immune exposure information.

Note on this clone: Its target is unknown.

PCR used 60 Vbeta primers and 13 Jbeta primers. Measured with immunoSEQ multiplex PCR; TCRdb has only the in-frame clones, and not every one. The table records about 200,000 clones, around nine tenths of them present only once. V and J are TRBV2 and TRBJ2-5, with 8 bases lining up with TRBD1. The TCR sequence derives from a woman aged 18-35 years in good health and CMV-seronegative. Specimen: PBMCs. CDR3 in amino acids: CASSIDRQGYGTQYF. CDR3 DNA: TGTGCCAGCAGTATAGACAGACAGGGGTACGGGACCCAGTACTTC. Based on the CDR3 plus reference TRBV2 and TRBJ2-5, the full variable domain is EPEVTQTPSHQVTQMGQEVILRCVPISNHLYFYWYRQILGQKVEFLVSFYNNEISEKSEIFDDQFSVERPDGSNFTLKIRSTKLEDSAMYFCASSIDRQGYGTQYFGPGTRLLVL.